This TCR beta chain appears in the sequencing data of a study of Ad26.COV2.S vaccination and SARS-CoV-2 variants. Study-level points and caveats: From the TCR breadth and depth analyses, total T cell responses may have been underestimated.

The data were produced by immunoSEQ multiplex PCR, yet TCRdb's version contains in-frame clones alone and is incomplete. The sample has roughly 450,000 clones; 80% to 95% are singletons. About this clone itself: Its antigen remains unknown.

Germline loops: CDR1 MNHEY, CDR2 SVGEGT. The ends were cut back, 4 bases at V and 2 bases at J, with 18 bases in the middle. The CDR3 consists of 16 residues. Treatment denoted: roughly 19 received Ad26.COV2.S at low or high dose, single or two shots; several received placebo; per-sample allocation not given. Collection of the samples took place on day 63 after the first injection of vaccine or placebo. V is TRBV6-2 or TRBV6-3 and J is TRBJ2-7, with TRBD2 as a possible D gene (6 bases). The sequence derives from a person between 18 and 60 years old who received the Ad26.COV2.S COVID-19 vaccine or a placebo. The sequencing used peripheral blood, collected in a trial of Ad26.COV2.S vaccine versus placebo. The DNA of the CDR3 is TGTGCCAGCAGTTTTCCCCTTGGCGGGACCCCCTACGAGCAGTACTTC. This codes for CASSFPLGGTPYEQYF.